A selection of T cell receptor beta chains follows, all from one sample in a study of technical replicates of blood from a few donors. Assay: immunoSEQ multiplex PCR; the TCRdb copy retains only in-frame clones and omits some. The sample has 100,000 or so clones; around 96% are singletons. The sequenced sample consisted of T cells isolated from PBMCs. The receptors stem from a human donor in good health. Each CDR3 is given with its conserved first and last residue. The order of the fields is J gene, V gene, CDR3 protein.

TRBJ2-5 | TRBV15 | CATRTSGEETQYF
TRBJ1-2 | TRBV30 | CAWRELRDRGNYGYTF
TRBJ1-1 | TRBV19 | CASSFTYRETEAFF
TRBJ2-1 | TRBV11-3 | CASSLRGYNEQFF
TRBJ1-2 | TRBV5-4 | CASSPKDKHIYGYTF
TRBJ1-2 | TRBV30 | CAWISGGFPHGYTF
TRBJ1-5 | TRBV7-6 | CASSLVASSNQPQHF
TRBJ2-1 | TRBV28 | CASTRVTSYNEQFF
TRBJ2-1 | TRBV6-5 | CATLDSNEQFF
TRBJ1-2 | TRBV5-1 | CASSSQVSDYGYTF
TRBJ2-3 | TRBV10-3 | CAIGDAGTDTQYF
TRBJ2-1 | TRBV10-3 | CATREGYNEQFF
TRBJ1-1 | TRBV28 | CASSFSGTLNTEAFF
TRBJ1-1 | TRBV6-6 | CASRTGGSNTEAFF
TRBJ2-7 | TRBV28 | CASFSGWTYEQYF
TRBJ1-1 | TRBV30 | CAWSVQGTEAFF
TRBJ1-1 | TRBV4-3 | CASSQDRGRNTEAFF
TRBJ1-2 | TRBV9 | CASSVGAGGAGGYTF
TRBJ1-4 | TRBV9 | CASSPGQFEKLFF
TRBJ1-1 | TRBV19 | CASSWGGGIMNTEAFF
TRBJ2-1 | TRBV6-5 | CASSYSTVRAYNEQFF
TRBJ2-5 | TRBV10-3 | CAISGGREETQYF
TRBJ1-5 | TRBV4-1 | CASSQVVRDRDYQPQHF
TRBJ1-5 | TRBV7-8 | CASSLFWSPSNQPQHF
TRBJ1-1 | TRBV6-6 | CASSYSFAEAFF
TRBJ1-4 | TRBV19 | CASSILGIRTNEKLFF
TRBJ1-3 | TRBV10-3 | CAISDDRGRVTIYF
TRBJ1-5 | TRBV10-3 | CAISEPAQPQHF
TRBJ1-1 | TRBV4-1 | CASSQRVDTEAFF
TRBJ2-1 | TRBV4-1 | CASSQAREINEQFF
TRBJ2-7 | TRBV18 | CASSPGNSLYEQYF
TRBJ1-2 | TRBV19 | CASRVDRGGGYTF
TRBJ2-7 | TRBV30 | CAWSVRRDSYEQYF
TRBJ1-3 | TRBV7-9 | CASSQGLPKSGNTIYF
TRBJ2-7 | TRBV7-3 | CASSLKYYSYEQYF
TRBJ2-2 | TRBV2 | CASSEVLGGTGELFF
TRBJ2-1 | TRBV11-3 | CASSLDLRLETYNEQFF
TRBJ2-1 | TRBV7-6 | CASSYLILGSSYNEQFF
TRBJ2-1 | TRBV6-5 | CASSYLLAGDEQFF
TRBJ1-4 | TRBV4-1 | CASSQGAGVIEKLFF
TRBJ1-4 | TRBV6-4 | CASSDFKAVGEKLFF
TRBJ1-2 | TRBV6-5 | CASYGGGNGYTF
TRBJ1-2 | TRBV27 | CASSLSGVGTGYGYTF
TRBJ2-3 | TRBV27 | CASSLWLAREGTQYF
TRBJ1-1 | TRBV5-1 | CASSLAATGEAFF
TRBJ2-7 | TRBV30 | CAWRQGPTYEQYF
TRBJ2-3 | TRBV7-9 | CASSLGGLAGVSTDTQYF
TRBJ2-3 | TRBV28 | CASSLSGGLATDTQYF
TRBJ2-3 | TRBV4-1 | CASLVAVSTDTQYF
TRBJ1-3 | TRBV14 | CASSQGRVVTGNTIYF
TRBJ2-1 | TRBV27 | CASSPSPAQQFF
TRBJ2-7 | TRBV7-9 | CASSFIGQGYEQYF